Following are 24 T cell receptor beta chains from one sample sequenced in a study of radiation and T cells in renal cell carcinoma. Only in-frame clones appear in the TCRdb table, and some are missing; sequencing was by immunoSEQ multiplex PCR. Among approximately 21,000 clones listed, around half were seen once. Sample treatment: treatment-naive control, cytoreductive nephrectomy. The sequencing used tumor tissue, collected from a patient whose treatment was nephrectomy without radiotherapy. The receptors originated from a human donor with renal cell carcinoma.

This clone was counted between two and nine times. This rearrangement joins TRBV7-2 to TRBJ2-1; weak D call: TRBD1 (5 bases). The CDR3 runs 16 residues. V gave up 3 bases and J gave up 1 base, with 13 bases separating them. Germline V lookup: CDR1 SGHTA, CDR2 FQGNSA. CDR3 in DNA: TGTGCCAGCAGCTTGTTTCAGGGAACTTCCTACAATGAGCAGTTCTTC. As protein: CASSLFQGTSYNEQFF. Supplemented by reference TRBV7-2 and TRBJ2-1, the full variable domain reads GAGVSQSPSNKVTEKGKDVELRCDPISGHTALYWYRQSLGQGLEFLIYFQGNSAPDKSGLPSDRFSAERTGGSVSTLTIQRTQQEDSAVYLCASSLFQGTSYNEQFFGPGTRLTVL.

V and J are TRBV19 and TRBJ2-3; D remains ambiguous. The CDR3 covers 13 residues. The germline V and J ends were trimmed by 6 bases and 2 bases, with 9 bases remaining between them. CDR1 and CDR2 (germline): LNHDA, SQIVND (reference sequence). The CDR3 here is CASRGQITDTQYF. The CDR3 nucleotides are TGTGCCAGTAGAGGGCAGATCACAGATACGCAGTATTTT.

The V call is TRBV9, the J call TRBJ1-5, with D possibly being TRBD1 (5 bases). V was cut by 7 bases and J by 0 bases, with 14 bases left in between. CDR1 and CDR2 (germline): SGDLS, YYNGEE. The CDR3 consists of 15 residues. The CDR3 protein is CASSRDPNSNQPQHF. The CDR3 nucleotides read TGTGCCAGCTCCCGGGACCCTAATAGCAATCAGCCCCAGCATTTT.

The CDR3 nucleotides are TGCAGCTCTAACACAGATACGCAGTATTTT. It encodes CSSNTDTQYF. This sequence joins TRBV29-1 and TRBJ2-3; D is unresolved. The CDR3 consists of 10 residues. V was shortened by 8 bases and J by 2 bases, with 5 bases between the two germline ends. Per germline, CDR1 SQVTM and CDR2 ANQGSEA.

The chain recombines TRBV7-3 with TRBJ2-2; possible D gene TRBD2, 5 bases. The CDR3 has 13 amino acids. V was cut by 5 bases and J by 8 bases, with 12 bases left in between. Germline CDR1 and CDR2: SGHTA and FQGTGA. In DNA, the CDR3 is TGTGCCAGCAGCCCCCGGGGAGCTGGGGAGCTGTTTTTT. Translated: CASSPRGAGELFF. The whole variable domain, filled in from reference TRBV7-3 and TRBJ2-2, reads GAGVSQTPSNKVTEKGKYVELRCDPISGHTALYWYRQSLGQGPEFLIYFQGTGAADDSGLPNDRFFAVRPEGSVSTLKIQRTERGDSAVYLCASSPRGAGELFFGEGSRLTVL.

The V gene is TRBV30, the J gene TRBJ2-5, with D possibly matching TRBD1 (5 bases). Between the trimmed V and J ends, which lost 0 bases and 7 bases, there was a span of 12 bases. The CDR3 covers 13 residues. The germline CDR1 and CDR2 sequences are GTSNPN and SVGIG (reference sequence). The CDR3 region is CAWSVGNQGTQYF. DNA for the CDR3: TGTGCCTGGAGTGTTGGAAACCAGGGGACCCAGTACTTC.

V is TRBV5-1 and J is TRBJ1-4; a weak D match, TRBD1 (6 bases). Trimming removed 0 bases from V and 8 bases from J, with 11 bases in between. CDR3 length: 14 amino acids. The germline gives CDR1 SGHRS, CDR2 YFSETQ. Here the CDR3 reads CASSLDRVEEKLFF. For the CDR3, the DNA is TGCGCCAGCAGCTTGGACAGGGTGGAGGAAAAACTGTTTTTT.

The DNA of the CDR3 is TGTGCCAGCAGCCTCGGTTGGACAGGGGGCTCACCCCTCCACTTT. Amino acid sequence: CASSLGWTGGSPLHF. The rearrangement joins TRBV7-9 to TRBJ1-6, with 11 bases that match TRBD1. The CDR3 sequence is 15 residues long. The junction had 7 bases not matched to a gene; V was cut back by 5 bases and J by 10 bases. Per the germline V gene, CDR1 is SEHNR and CDR2 is FQNEAQ (reference sequence).

This clone was seen a handful of times. The chain has TRBV2 and TRBJ2-2; 7 bases map to TRBD2. The CDR3 totals 14 residues. The J segment lost 6 bases and the V segment lost 8 bases, leaving 9 bases of the junction unmatched. Germline V gene sequence: CDR1 SNHLY, CDR2 FYNNEI. CDR3 amino acids: CASLKRGEAGELFF. The CDR3 nucleotides read TGTGCCAGCCTTAAGCGGGGAGAGGCCGGGGAGCTGTTTTTT. Full variable domain (missing parts from reference TRBV2 and TRBJ2-2): EPEVTQTPSHQVTQMGQEVILRCVPISNHLYFYWYRQILGQKVEFLVSFYNNEISEKSEIFDDQFSVERPDGSNFTLKIRSTKLEDSAMYFCASLKRGEAGELFFGEGSRLTVL.

This chain joins TRBV2 and TRBJ1-2, with 7 bases that match TRBD1. V lost 7 bases and J lost 2; bases outside the gene matches: 4. This CDR3 region has 13 residues. Germline CDR1 and CDR2: SNHLY and FYNNEI. This chain's CDR3 is CASNSGQNYGYTF. The CDR3 nucleotides are TGTGCCAGCAATTCGGGACAGAACTATGGCTACACCTTC.

There are a few counts of this clone. The V and J genes are TRBV6-5 and TRBJ1-1; D not resolved. The germline V and J ends were trimmed by 3 bases and 3 bases, with 8 bases remaining between them. Germline CDR1 reads MNHEY; CDR2 reads SVGAGI. This CDR3 is built from 13 residues. The CDR3 DNA sequence: TGTGCCAGCAGTTATTTGCGGGACACTGAAGCTTTCTTT. It translates to CASSYLRDTEAFF.

This clone was counted between two and nine times. The chain combines TRBV19 with TRBJ1-2; possibly TRBD1 for D (5 bases). V lost 5 bases and J 5 bases, leaving 15 bases between the germline ends. Germline V gene sequence: CDR1 LNHDA, CDR2 SQIVND (reference sequence). The CDR3 runs to 14 residues. The CDR3, as DNA: TGTGCCAGTAGTGAAGATGGGACTGAGTATGGCTACACCTTC. Translating gives CASSEDGTEYGYTF.

The table lists this clone with a few counts. This sequence joins TRBV19 and TRBJ1-1; unclear D gene. The CDR3 consists of 12 residues. Germline V lookup: CDR1 LNHDA, CDR2 SQIVND (reference sequence). Between the trimmed V and J ends, which lost 5 bases and 4 bases, there was a span of 8 bases. CDR3 sequence (DNA): TGTGCCAGTAGTCAAGGGTTCACTGAAGCTTTCTTT. It is translated as CASSQGFTEAFF.

This clone was counted only a few times. J is TRBJ1-1 and V is TRBV9; D unclear. The CDR3 loop spans 13 amino acids. The V gene's germline CDR1 is SGDLS and CDR2 YYNGEE. Trimming removed 4 bases from V and 1 base from J, with 8 bases in between. CDR3 region: CASSRNTNTEAFF. In DNA form, the CDR3 reads TGTGCCAGCAGCAGAAATACGAACACTGAAGCTTTCTTT.

The chain is built from TRBV29-1 and TRBJ1-1; D unclear. V shed 6 bases and J shed 3 bases, with 8 bases lying between them. Germline CDR1 reads SQVTM; CDR2 reads ANQGSEA. The CDR3 sequence is 11 residues long. DNA for the CDR3: TGCAGCGTCGTAAGCGACACTGAAGCTTTCTTT. It is translated as CSVVSDTEAFF.

The V gene is TRBV15, the J gene TRBJ1-5, with 8 bases aligning to TRBD1. Trimming at V came to 0 bases and at J to 9 bases, leaving 7 bases not matched to a gene. The CDR3 has 15 amino acids. Germline loops: CDR1 LNHNV, CDR2 YYDKDF (reference sequence). CDR3 loop: CATSREWTGIMPQHF. The DNA of the CDR3 is TGTGCCACCAGCAGAGAGTGGACAGGGATTATGCCCCAGCATTTT.

The chain is built from TRBV7-7 and TRBJ2-5, with a weak D call TRBD1 (6 bases). V lost 1 base to trimming and J lost 1 base, with 7 bases between them. The CDR3 has 14 residues. The germline gives CDR1 SSHAT, CDR2 FNYEAQ (reference sequence). In DNA, the CDR3 is TGTGCCAGCAGCTTAGGGGGGCCCCAAGAGACCCAGTACTTC. It yields the protein CASSLGGPQETQYF.

V gene TRBV7-9 combines with J gene TRBJ2-1, with 7 bases lining up with TRBD1. V was clipped by 7 bases and J by 5 bases; unmatched bases: 5. The CDR3 is made up of 13 amino acids. Germline lookup yields CDR1 SEHNR and CDR2 FQNEAQ (reference sequence). The CDR3 sequence: CASIGTVNNEQFF. DNA of the CDR3: TGTGCCAGCATCGGGACAGTGAACAATGAGCAGTTCTTC.

V and J are TRBV4-2 and TRBJ2-2; D not certain. The CDR3 length is 14 residues. CDR1 is LGHNA and CDR2 is YNFKEQ in the germline V gene. Between the trimmed V and J ends, which lost 5 bases and 1 base, there was a span of 8 bases. In DNA form, the CDR3 reads TGTGCCAGCAGCTTAAGCCTGAACACCGGGGAGCTGTTTTTT. Residues: CASSLSLNTGELFF.

The chain is built from TRBV9 and TRBJ2-7; a possible D gene is TRBD1 (5 bases). The CDR3 has 16 amino acids. The V gene's germline CDR1 is SGDLS and CDR2 YYNGEE. With 2 bases removed from V and 1 base from J, the gap between germline ends came to 16 bases. The CDR3 region has the DNA TGTGCCAGCAGCGTCTTCGACAGCCCTCTTTCCTACGAGCAGTACTTC. This codes for CASSVFDSPLSYEQYF.

V usage is TRBV7-3 and J usage is TRBJ2-7; TRBD1 aligns across 9 bases. Per germline, CDR1 SGHTA and CDR2 FQGTGA. V shed 5 bases and J 1 base; nucleotides not matched to a gene: 6. CDR3 size: 15 residues. CDR3 residues: CASSVGGTGSYEQYF. The DNA of the CDR3 is TGTGCCAGCAGCGTAGGCGGGACAGGGTCCTACGAGCAGTACTTC.

This chain connects TRBV7-2 to TRBJ2-5; D gene uncertain. V was trimmed by 5 bases and J by 9 bases, leaving 16 bases between them. The CDR3 covers 13 residues. Germline assignment: CDR1 SGHTA and CDR2 FQGNSA. The CDR3 region is CASSDRPMQPQYF. The CDR3 nucleotides are TGTGCCAGCAGCGACCGGCCCATGCAACCCCAGTACTTC.

The CDR3: CASSLLPGQGNTEAFF. The CDR3, as DNA: TGCGCCAGCAGCTTATTACCGGGACAGGGCAACACTGAAGCTTTCTTT. The rearrangement uses TRBV5-1 and TRBJ1-1; 9 positions agree with TRBD1. In germline, CDR1 is SGHRS, CDR2 YFSETQ. The CDR3 extends over 16 amino acids. The ends lost 2 bases at V and 2 bases at J; junction bases unmatched: 7. The full variable domain, its missing parts supplied by reference TRBV5-1 and TRBJ1-1, is KAGVTQTPRYLIKTRGQQVTLSCSPISGHRSVSWYQQTPGQGLQFLFEYFSETQRNKGNFPGRFSGRQFSNSRSEMNVSTLELGDSALYLCASSLLPGQGNTEAFFGQGTRLTVV.

This chain uses TRBV6-4 with TRBJ1-4; D might be TRBD1 (5 bases). The CDR3 length is 14 residues. Trimming removed 7 bases at V and 0 bases at J, with 9 bases between. Germline V gene lookup returns CDR1 MRHNA and CDR2 SNTAGT. Here the CDR3 DNA reads TGTGCCAGCACCTACAGGACAACTAATGAAAAACTGTTTTTT. The encoded protein is CASTYRTTNEKLFF.